A selection of T cell receptor beta chains follows, all from one sample in a study of early T cells in non-severe SARS-CoV-2 infection. TCRdb processed the 5' RACE reads anew with MiXCR; each CDR3 protein has one entry. The profile shows roughly 48,000 distinct CDR3 sequences, over 5% of them singletons. Sequencing was carried out using whole blood. These receptors were collected from an adult who was a healthcare worker with PCR-confirmed SARS-CoV-2 infection or an uninfected control (not recorded which). Both conserved end residues are part of each CDR3. The D gene is left open where the match is weak. Only some rows state a clone size, as once, few, many or a class for expanded clones.

14	TRBV6-6	TRBJ1-1	-	few	CASTGTQLNTEAFF	TGTGCCAGCACCGGGACACAATTGAACACTGAAGCTTTCTTT
13	TRBV6-5	TRBJ2-1	TRBD2	many	CGAGGTPYNEQFF	TGTGGAGCGGGGGGGACCCCCTACAATGAGCAGTTCTTC
17	TRBV20-1	TRBJ2-2	-	many	CSARAPLGQGRAGELFF	TGCAGTGCTAGGGCCCCCTTGGGGCAGGGGAGGGCCGGGGAGCTGTTTTTT
15	TRBV6-5	TRBJ2-7	-	many	CASSPGTPDSYEQYF	TGTGCCAGCAGCCCCGGGACCCCTGACTCCTACGAGCAGTACTTC
13	TRBV20-1	TRBJ2-5	-	many	CSAAGTGEETQYF	TGCAGTGCCGCGGGGACCGGGGAAGAGACCCAGTACTTC
13	TRBV19	TRBJ2-2	-	-	CASTPGYTGELFF	TGTGCCAGTACTCCAGGATACACCGGGGAGCTGTTTTTT
14	TRBV9	TRBJ2-3	-	many	CASSVAQRKDTQYF	TGTGCCAGCAGCGTAGCTCAGCGGAAAGATACGCAGTATTTT
16	TRBV20-1	TRBJ2-5	-	many	CSARVMASYLQETQYF	TGCAGTGCTAGAGTGATGGCTAGCTATCTCCAAGAGACCCAGTACTTC
14	TRBV6-6	TRBJ1-6	-	-	CASSPAPQGFPLHF	TGTGCCAGCAGCCCAGCGCCACAGGGTTTCCCCCTCCACTTT
14	TRBV7-9	TRBJ2-7	-	many	CASSPVVSSYEQYF	TGTGCCAGCAGCCCAGTAGTCAGCTCCTACGAGCAGTACTTC
14	TRBV29-1	TRBJ2-7	TRBD2	many	CSVLAGVSSYEQYF	TGCAGCGTGTTAGCGGGGGTTAGCTCCTACGAGCAGTACTTC
12	TRBV30	TRBJ2-7	-	many	CAGGRGLYEQYF	TGTGCCGGGGGGAGGGGGCTCTACGAGCAGTACTTC
15	TRBV13	TRBJ2-1	-	many	CASSLGRGPYNEQFF	TGTGCCAGCAGCTTAGGACGGGGGCCTTACAATGAGCAGTTCTTC
14	TRBV29-1	TRBJ2-5	-	many	CSVEGPRGRGPQYF	TGCAGCGTTGAAGGACCTCGTGGGAGAGGGCCCCAGTACTTC
15	TRBV7-9	TRBJ2-5	TRBD2	few	CASSPSSGRVETQYF	TGTGCCAGCAGCCCTTCTAGCGGCCGGGTCGAGACCCAGTACTTC
13	TRBV3-1	TRBJ2-7	-	many	CASSQVDGYEQYF	TGTGCCAGCAGCCAAGTTGACGGATACGAGCAGTACTTC
13	TRBV20-1	TRBJ2-3	-	-	CSATAWGADTQYF	TGCAGTGCTACCGCCTGGGGTGCAGATACGCAGTATTTT
15	TRBV19	TRBJ2-5	TRBD2	-	CASSMPSGSQETQYF	TGTGCCAGTAGTATGCCTAGCGGGAGCCAAGAGACCCAGTACTTC
15	TRBV4-1	TRBJ2-7	TRBD2	few	CASRQVGGRQFEQYF	TGCGCCAGCAGACAAGTGGGCGGGAGGCAATTCGAGCAGTACTTC
14	TRBV6-6	TRBJ2-5	-	few	CASSYSPRQETQYF	TGTGCCAGCAGTTACTCCCCTCGGCAAGAGACCCAGTACTTC
15	TRBV2	TRBJ1-5	-	many	CASSPQTGPNQPQHF	TGTGCCAGCAGTCCCCAGACAGGACCCAATCAGCCCCAGCATTTT
15	TRBV6-5	TRBJ1-6	-	many	CASSTGGSYNSPLHF	TGTGCCAGCAGCACTGGGGGCTCCTATAATTCACCCCTCCACTTT
15	TRBV11-2	TRBJ2-5	TRBD2	many	CASSPPGLELETQYF	TGTGCCAGCAGCCCACCGGGACTAGAGCTGGAGACCCAGTACTTC
16	TRBV5-1	TRBJ1-3	-	many	CASSNDGQSSGNTIYF	TGCGCCAGCAGCAACGACGGACAGAGCTCTGGAAACACCATATATTTT
14	TRBV20-1	TRBJ1-2	TRBD1	many	CSARDRQGGYGYTF	TGCAGTGCTAGAGATAGGCAGGGGGGCTATGGCTACACCTTC
14	TRBV5-1	TRBJ2-5	-	many	CASSLLYGGETQYF	TGCGCCAGCAGCTTGCTTTACGGGGGAGAGACCCAGTACTTC
14	TRBV5-4	TRBJ1-2	TRBD1	few	CASSIGQGDYGYTF	TGTGCCAGCAGCATTGGACAGGGTGACTATGGCTACACCTTC
15	TRBV29-1	TRBJ2-3	TRBD2	few	CSASSVAGGTDTQYF	TGCAGCGCCTCGTCGGTAGCGGGGGGGACAGATACGCAGTATTTT
15	TRBV19	TRBJ2-3	TRBD1	many	CASSKTGTDTDTQYF	TGTGCCAGTAGTAAGACAGGGACGGACACAGATACGCAGTATTTT